These 11 T cell receptor beta chains share one sample of origin, sequenced in a study of glioma-infiltrating T cells. The iRepertoire nested amplicon-rescue multiplex PCR amplified TCR alpha and beta CDR3s from RNA. TCRdb reprocessed the multiplex PCR reads with MiXCR, giving one entry per CDR3 protein. The sample has 110,000 or so distinct CDR3 sequences, less than 30% seen once; the top ten hold roughly 37%. Sequencing was performed on glioma tissue, nonneoplastic brain tissue, or PBMCs (not recorded which). These receptors were taken from a human donor with low-grade glioma or glioblastoma, undergoing nonglioma brain surgery, or in good health (not recorded which).

By frequency in the sample, this clonotype is medium-sized. The V gene is TRBV6-1, the J gene TRBJ1-1; 7 bases match TRBD1. V gave up 5 bases and J gave up 1 base; unmatched junction bases: 1. CDR3 length: 13 amino acids. Germline V lookup: CDR1 MNHNS, CDR2 SASEGT. CDR3 amino acids: CASSRQGNTEAFF. As DNA, the CDR3 is TGTGCCAGCAGTAGACAGGGGAACACTGAAGCTTTCTTT.

This chain links TRBV7-9 with TRBJ2-7; 9 bases align to TRBD1. Germline assignment: CDR1 SEHNR and CDR2 FQNEAQ (reference sequence). The CDR3 is 16 residues long. V was pared by 3 bases and J by 5 bases, with 11 bases of the junction left unmatched. This chain's CDR3 is CASSFATGGFRNEQYF. For the CDR3, the DNA is TGTGCCAGCAGCTTCGCCACAGGGGGCTTTCGAAACGAGCAGTACTTC.

This clonotype showed up many times. The genes are TRBV18 and TRBJ1-1; weak D call: TRBD1 (5 bases). Germline-derived CDR1 and CDR2 are KGHSH and LQKENI. There are 11 residues in the CDR3. V lost 3 bases and J 11 bases, leaving 10 bases between the germline ends. The CDR3 sequence is CASSPGVEAFF. CDR3 nucleotide sequence: TGTGCCAGCTCACCGGGGGTCGAGGCTTTCTTT.

The rearrangement uses TRBV6-2 or TRBV6-3 and TRBJ2-3; D perhaps matches TRBD2 (6 bases). Germline CDR1 MNHEY, CDR2 SVGEGT. The V and J ends lost 2 bases and 4 bases respectively, with 19 bases between them. This CDR3 spans 17 amino acids. The CDR3 nucleotides are TGTGCCAGCAGTTACCCGGCGGGAACTCTACTCGCAGATACGCAGTATTTT. This encodes CASSYPAGTLLADTQYF.

The rearrangement uses TRBV6-6 and TRBJ1-1; 8 nucleotides match TRBD1. V lost 0 bases and J lost 4; bases outside the gene matches: 4. This CDR3 contains 15 residues. Germline V gene lookup returns CDR1 MNHNY and CDR2 SVGAGI (reference sequence). CDR3 sequence (DNA): TGTGCCAGCAGTTACTCGGGGACAGGCCCCACTGAAGCTTTCTTT. Translation gives CASSYSGTGPTEAFF.

This clonotype was seen at least ten times. Its ends do not fully match the called genes, so a read error is possible. This sequence joins TRBV7-7 and TRBJ2-5, with 8 bases lining up with TRBD2. This CDR3 is built from 14 residues. Germline V gene sequence: CDR1 SSHAT, CDR2 FNYEAQ (reference sequence). In DNA, the CDR3 is TGTGCTAGCAGCTTCACTAGCGGTCAAGAGACCCAGTACTTC. Amino acid sequence: CASSFTSGQETQYF. The full variable domain, in which reference TRBV7-7 and TRBJ2-5 provide the parts outside the CDR3, is GAGVSQSPRYKVTKRGQDVTLRCDPISSHATLYWYQQALGQGPEFLTYFNYEAQPDKSGLPSDRFSAERPEGSISTLTIQRTEQRDSAMYRCASSFTSGQETQYFGPGTRLLVL.

This clonotype was seen many times. The rearrangement links TRBV28 to TRBJ2-7; possible D gene TRBD1, 6 bases. V was shortened by 5 bases and J by 3 bases, with 14 bases between the two germline ends. Germline loops: CDR1 MDHEN, CDR2 SYDVKM. This CDR3 region has 14 residues. The CDR3 spells CASSPMTGIYEQYF. CDR3 sequence (DNA): TGTGCCAGCAGTCCCATGACAGGAATCTACGAGCAGTACTTC.

J is TRBJ1-1 and V is TRBV27; TRBD1 aligns across 10 bases. Trimming at V came to 5 bases and at J to 4 bases, leaving 7 bases not matched to a gene. The germline CDR1 and CDR2 sequences are MNHEY and SMNVEV (reference sequence). CDR3 length: 15 amino acids. The CDR3 loop reads CASSPSRDRGTEAFF. CDR3 DNA: TGTGCCAGCAGTCCTAGTAGGGACAGGGGCACTGAAGCTTTCTTT.

Ten or more counts support this clonotype. V and J are TRBV28 and TRBJ2-3; tentative D call: TRBD1 (5 bases). Germline CDR1 is MDHEN and CDR2 is SYDVKM. The CDR3 contains 15 residues. Trimming removed 6 bases at V and 3 bases at J, with 16 bases between. The CDR3 region has the DNA TGTGCCAGCAGCCCTATTGGACACCAAACAGATACGCAGTATTTT. As protein: CASSPIGHQTDTQYF.

This chain connects TRBV14 to TRBJ2-7; 8 bases map to TRBD2. From germline, CDR1 is SGHDN and CDR2 FVKESK. The CDR3 consists of 16 residues. The junction had 11 bases not matched to a gene; V was cut back by 1 base and J by 6 bases. The CDR3 region has the DNA TGTGCCAGCAGCCAAGCGTTAGCGGGACGCGGTGGCGAGCAGTACTTC. It is translated as CASSQALAGRGGEQYF.

The table lists this clonotype with many counts. J is TRBJ2-2 and V is TRBV6-1, with D unclear. With 6 bases removed from V and 6 bases from J, the gap between germline ends came to 17 bases. From germline, CDR1 is MNHNS and CDR2 SASEGT. The CDR3 contains 15 residues. CDR3 sequence (DNA): TGTGCCAGCAGCCGAGCTCGAAGCCGTCCCGGGGAGCTGTTTTTT. This encodes CASSRARSRPGELFF.